This entry lists 3 T cell receptor beta chains sequenced from one sample in a study of identifying expanded T cells in peripheral blood. This table comes from immunoSEQ multiplex PCR, and its TCRdb copy is limited to in-frame clones, with some not included. The data contain 100,000 or so clones, 80% to 90% of them singletons. The sample was blood. These receptors were taken from a person between 18 and 75 years old in good health.

The chain is built from TRBV6-1 and TRBJ2-5; 10 nucleotides agree with TRBD1. The CDR3 spans 14 residues. Trimming took 11 bases from V and 2 from J; bases not matched to a gene: 8. Per germline, CDR1 MNHNS and CDR2 SASEGT. The CDR3 sequence: CAGGTGARQETQYF. The CDR3 bases are TGTGCCGGGGGGACAGGGGCTCGGCAAGAGACCCAGTACTTC.

The CDR3 here is CASSPSTSWEKLFF. CDR3 nucleotide sequence: TGTGCCAGCAGCCCTTCGACATCGTGGGAAAAACTGTTTTTT. The chain is built from TRBV5-4 and TRBJ1-4; D remains unclear. This CDR3 comprises 14 residues. V was pared by 4 bases and J by 8 bases, with 15 bases between. CDR1 SGHNT and CDR2 YYREEE come from the germline V gene (reference sequence).

This chain uses TRBV6-1 with TRBJ2-2, with TRBD1 matching over 8 bases. Trimming cost V 4 bases and J 1 base; bases outside gene matches: 5. There are 16 residues in the CDR3. Germline V gene sequence: CDR1 MNHNS, CDR2 SASEGT. The CDR3 is CASSAGQGLNTGELFF. As DNA, the CDR3 is TGTGCCAGCAGTGCCGGACAGGGATTGAACACCGGGGAGCTGTTTTTT.